This paragraph covers one T cell receptor beta chain sequence. The sample is drawn from a study of blood T cell repertoires in COVID-19. The germline V gene encodes CDR1 LNHDA and CDR2 SQIVND (reference sequence). Losses at the gene ends were 6 bases for V and 4 bases for J; bases not matched to a gene: 4. The CDR3 length is 15 residues. Profiling relied on immunoSEQ multiplex PCR, and the TCRdb table lists in-frame clones only, not all of them. The sample carries some 390,000 clones, 75% to 90% recorded once. The origin of this receptor is a woman aged 40-49 years with COVID-19, enrolled during active disease. The chain is built from TRBV19 and TRBJ2-2; 11 nucleotides align to TRBD1. Source material: peripheral blood. The CDR3 is CASSPGTGGTGELFF. DNA for the CDR3: TGTGCCAGTAGCCCCGGGACAGGGGGCACCGGGGAGCTGTTTTTT.